These 24 T cell receptor beta chains came from one sample sequenced in a study of Ad26.COV2.S vaccination and SARS-CoV-2 variants. Measured with immunoSEQ multiplex PCR; TCRdb has only the in-frame clones, and not every one. Of 300,000 to 350,000 clones listed, about 82% are singletons. Stated treatment: 15 to 20 received Ad26.COV2.S at low or high dose, single or two shots; about 5 received placebo; per-sample allocation not given. Vaccine and placebo recipients were sampled on day 63 after the first injection. The material sequenced was peripheral blood, taken in a trial of Ad26.COV2.S vaccine versus placebo. The receptors derive from a person between 18 and 60 years old who received the Ad26.COV2.S COVID-19 vaccine or a placebo.

The chain combines TRBV6-5 with TRBJ2-5, with 15 bases that match TRBD2. The germline V gene has CDR1 MNHEY and CDR2 SVGAGI. Trimming took 6 bases from V and 13 from J; bases not matched to a gene: 9. The CDR3 length is 14 residues. CDR3 in DNA: TGTGCCAGCAGCGGGACTAGCGGGGGGCCCCCCCTGTACTTC. This encodes CASSGTSGGPPLYF.

This clone is a singleton in its sample. The chain couples TRBV7-8 to TRBJ1-4, with no clear D. The CDR3 has 14 residues. Germline CDR1 is SGHVS and CDR2 is FQNEAQ. V lost 1 base and J 4 bases, leaving 7 bases between the germline ends. The CDR3, as DNA: TGTGCCAGCAGCTTAGGACGGCTTAATGAAAAACTGTTTTTT. The encoded protein is CASSLGRLNEKLFF.

The V gene is TRBV5-4, the J gene TRBJ2-3; 12 bases match TRBD2. V trimming: 6 bases; J trimming: 4 bases; junction bases outside the gene matches: 6. Germline V gives CDR1 SGHNT, CDR2 YYREEE (reference sequence). The CDR3 length is 15 residues. CDR3 residues: CASTPSGGASDTQYF. The CDR3 nucleotides read TGTGCCAGCACCCCTAGCGGGGGGGCATCAGATACGCAGTATTTT.

This clone was seen a handful of times. The chain links TRBV12-3 or TRBV12-4 to TRBJ1-1; no firm D call. This CDR3 contains 12 residues. With 10 bases removed from V and 7 bases from J, the gap between germline ends came to 16 bases. CDR3 sequence: CAINRVLSEAFF. In DNA form, the CDR3 reads TGTGCCATTAATCGGGTGCTCAGTGAAGCTTTCTTT.

This clone is a singleton in its sample. The V gene is TRBV10-3, the J gene TRBJ1-3; TRBD1 might be the D (5 bases). Germline lookup yields CDR1 ENHRY and CDR2 SYGVKD. This CDR3 comprises 13 residues. Trimming took off 6 bases at V and 7 bases at J, with 13 bases between the two ends. This chain's CDR3 is CAISRTTVNTIYF. CDR3 nucleotide sequence: TGTGCCATCAGCCGGACGACAGTCAACACCATATATTTT.

The chain is built from TRBV9 and TRBJ2-5, with TRBD2 matching 10 bases. V gave up 4 bases and J gave up 4 bases; unmatched junction bases: 4. The CDR3 runs 14 residues. Germline CDR1 reads SGDLS; CDR2 reads YYNGEE. This CDR3 reads CASSPGTSVETQYF. The DNA for the CDR3 is TGTGCCAGCAGCCCCGGGACTAGCGTAGAGACCCAGTACTTC.

The rearrangement joins TRBV15 to TRBJ2-1, with 10 bases identical to TRBD2. The CDR3 has 16 amino acids. V dropped 0 bases and J dropped 7; count of bases not matched to a gene: 6. CDR1 is LNHNV and CDR2 is YYDKDF in the germline V gene (reference sequence). Here the CDR3 DNA reads TGTGCCACCAGCAGAGAGGTAGCGGGGGGAGGTAATGAGCAGTTCTTC. Translation gives CATSREVAGGGNEQFF. The variable domain in full, completed from reference TRBV15 and TRBJ2-1, reads DAMVIQNPRYQVTQFGKPVTLSCSQTLNHNVMYWYQQKSSQAPKLLFHYYDKDFNNEADTPDNFQSRRPNTSFCFLDIRSPGLGDTAMYLCATSREVAGGGNEQFFGPGTRLTVL.

The rearrangement joins TRBV15 to TRBJ1-1; TRBD1 is a possible D gene (6 bases). Germline loops: CDR1 LNHNV, CDR2 YYDKDF (reference sequence). This CDR3 contains 13 residues. V was shortened by 11 bases and J by 0 bases, with 13 bases between the two germline ends. CDR3 loop: CAAKTGMNTEAFF. CDR3 DNA: TGTGCCGCCAAGACAGGCATGAACACTGAAGCTTTCTTT.

In this sample, this clone turned up a few times. J is TRBJ1-6 and V is TRBV6-1, with 9 bases fitting TRBD1. Germline assignment: CDR1 MNHNS and CDR2 SASEGT. The CDR3 sequence is 17 residues long. The V gene end was trimmed by 4 bases and the J gene end by 10 bases; junction bases not matched to a gene: 14. Written as DNA, the CDR3 is TGTGCCAGCAGTGGTGGCCTCTGGACAGGGGACCACTCACCCCTCCACTTT. Protein product: CASSGGLWTGDHSPLHF.

This clone showed up just once. The CDR3 DNA follows: TGTGCCAGCAGCTTAAGGTCGACAGGGCACAATCAGCCCCAGCATTTT. Translating gives CASSLRSTGHNQPQHF. The V call is TRBV7-2, the J call TRBJ1-5; 7 bases agree with TRBD1. The CDR3 has 16 residues. The V segment lost 2 bases and the J segment 3 bases; nucleotides outside the gene matches: 7. Germline loops: CDR1 SGHTA, CDR2 FQGNSA.

The rearrangement joins TRBV7-6 to TRBJ1-5; a weak D match, TRBD1 (6 bases). Germline CDR1 and CDR2: SGHVS and FNYEAQ. The CDR3 is 16 amino acids. Trimming took off 5 bases at V and 5 bases at J, with 19 bases between the two ends. Here the CDR3 reads CASSAAGGRGYQPQHF. DNA of the CDR3: TGTGCCAGCAGCGCCGCGGGGGGCAGGGGTTATCAGCCCCAGCATTTT. Combining the CDR3 with reference TRBV7-6 and TRBJ1-5 gives the whole variable domain GAGVSQSPRYKVTKRGQDVALRCDPISGHVSLYWYRQALGQGPEFLTYFNYEAQQDKSGLPNDRFSAERPEGSISTLTIQRTEQRDSAMYRCASSAAGGRGYQPQHFGDGTRLSIL.

The chain combines TRBV6-6 with TRBJ1-2; D is perhaps TRBD1 (5 bases). Germline lookup yields CDR1 MNHNY and CDR2 SVGAGI (reference sequence). Trimming removed 0 bases from V and 7 bases from J, with 6 bases in between. CDR3 length equals 12 residues. CDR3 sequence (DNA): TGTGCCAGCAGTTACTCCAGGGCTGGCTACACCTTC. Protein: CASSYSRAGYTF.

V and J are TRBV11-2 and TRBJ2-1; the D gene is possibly TRBD2 (5 bases). Germline CDR1 reads SGHAT; CDR2 reads FQNNGV. This CDR3 contains 13 residues. Trimming took 2 bases from V and 7 from J, leaving 9 bases between them. The CDR3 region has the DNA TGTGCCAGCAGCTTAACAGCGGATAATGAGCAGTTCTTC. Residues: CASSLTADNEQFF.

CDR3 sequence: CASSWTGTATGELFF. In nucleotides, the CDR3 is TGTGCCAGCTCCTGGACAGGGACCGCTACCGGGGAGCTGTTTTTT. This chain links TRBV18 with TRBJ2-2; 8 nucleotides line up with TRBD1. The germline V gene has CDR1 KGHSH and CDR2 LQKENI. With V trimmed by 6 bases and J by 5 bases, 8 bases remained unmatched. The CDR3 has 15 residues. Using reference TRBV18 and TRBJ2-2 for the parts outside the CDR3, the full variable domain is NAGVMQNPRHLVRRRGQEARLRCSPMKGHSHVYWYRQLPEEGLKFMVYLQKENIIDESGMPKERFSAEFPKEGPSILRIQQVVRGDSAAYFCASSWTGTATGELFFGEGSRLTVL.

The V gene is TRBV7-6, the J gene TRBJ2-3, with no clear D. The germline gives CDR1 SGHVS, CDR2 FNYEAQ. The CDR3 has 12 residues. V dropped 5 bases and J dropped 1 base, with 4 bases sitting between them. CDR3 amino acids: CASSPRTDTQYF. The CDR3 DNA reads as TGTGCCAGCAGCCCACGCACAGATACGCAGTATTTT.

This sequence joins TRBV29-1 and TRBJ1-4, with 8 bases fitting TRBD1. The V gene end was trimmed by 5 bases and the J gene end by 2 bases; junction bases not matched to a gene: 7. Germline-derived CDR1 and CDR2 are SQVTM and ANQGSEA. The CDR3 runs 15 residues. For the CDR3, the DNA is TGCAGCGTTTCCGACAGGGGACCCACTAATGAAAAACTGTTTTTT. This encodes CSVSDRGPTNEKLFF.

The chain couples TRBV4-3 to TRBJ1-2, with 7 positions matching TRBD1. Germline trimming cut 1 base from V and 4 bases from J; bases unmatched to any gene: 9. The CDR3 runs to 16 residues. Germline-derived CDR1 and CDR2 are LGHNA and YSLEER. CDR3 nucleotides: TGCGCCAGCAGCCAAGGGGTCGACAGGGACGGCTATGGCTACACCTTC. Translation gives CASSQGVDRDGYGYTF.

V usage is TRBV12-5 and J usage is TRBJ1-6; 8 bases match TRBD1. J lost 8 bases, V lost 6 bases, and 6 bases had no gene match. Germline assignment: CDR1 LGHNT and CDR2 FRNRAP. This CDR3 region has 14 residues. The CDR3 sequence: CASGFRGRDSPLHF. The CDR3 coding sequence is TGTGCTAGTGGCTTCAGGGGGCGGGATTCACCCCTCCACTTT. Full variable domain (rest looked up from reference TRBV12-5 and TRBJ1-6): DARVTQTPRHKVTEMGQEVTMRCQPILGHNTVFWYRQTMMQGLELLAYFRNRAPLDDSGMPKDRFSAEMPDATLATLKIQPSEPRDSAVYFCASGFRGRDSPLHFGNGTRLTVT.

This rearrangement joins TRBV4-3 to TRBJ1-1, with D perhaps TRBD1 (5 bases). CDR1 is LGHNA, CDR2 YSLEER, per germline. The CDR3 covers 14 residues. V shed 4 bases and J shed 4 bases, with 13 bases lying between them. The CDR3 loop reads CASSPKQGGTEAFF. The CDR3 coding sequence is TGCGCCAGCAGCCCGAAGCAGGGCGGCACTGAAGCTTTCTTT.

This clone has more than one count but fewer than ten. The chain joins TRBV7-9 to TRBJ1-2, with TRBD1 identical over 7 bases. With V trimmed by 1 base and J by 8 bases, 10 bases remained unmatched. This CDR3 comprises 15 residues. Germline V gene data show CDR1 as SEHNR and CDR2 as FQNEAQ (reference sequence). DNA of the CDR3: TGTGCCAGCAGCTTAGTTCTTGGGCAGGGGGACGGCTACACCTTC. It specifies CASSLVLGQGDGYTF. The full variable domain, in which reference TRBV7-9 and TRBJ1-2 provide the parts outside the CDR3, is DTGVSQNPRHKITKRGQNVTFRCDPISEHNRLYWYRQTLGQGPEFLTYFQNEAQLEKSRLLSDRFSAERPKGSFSTLEIQRTEQGDSAMYLCASSLVLGQGDGYTFGSGTRLTVV.

The V and J genes are TRBV14 and TRBJ1-2; no firm D call. Germline CDR1 and CDR2: SGHDN and FVKESK. The CDR3 extends over 13 amino acids. V was trimmed by 0 bases and J by 8 bases, leaving 10 bases between them. CDR3: CASSQDEGTGYTF. Here the CDR3 DNA reads TGTGCCAGCAGCCAAGATGAGGGAACAGGCTACACCTTC.

This chain joins TRBV6-1 and TRBJ1-5; 12 positions agree with TRBD1. Germline CDR1 MNHNS, CDR2 SASEGT. Germline trimming cut 4 bases from V and 1 base from J; bases unmatched to any gene: 5. This CDR3 is 17 amino acids long. CDR3 sequence (DNA): TGTGCCAGCAGTGGGGACAGGGGGCTTGGAAGCAATCAGCCCCAGCATTTT. Amino acid sequence: CASSGDRGLGSNQPQHF.

Points on this clone: At one of its ends the junction is not consistent with the germline gene, which may arise from a read error. The chain joins TRBV27 to TRBJ1-1, with a weak D call TRBD1 (5 bases). Germline CDR1 reads MNHEY; CDR2 reads SMNVEV (reference sequence). The length of the CDR3 is 13 residues. The CDR3 loop is CASSFQPGLETFF. CDR3 sequence (DNA): TGTGCCAGCAGTTTTCAACCGGGACTTGAAACTTTCTTT.

J is TRBJ2-1 and V is TRBV18; weak D call: TRBD2 (5 bases). This CDR3 comprises 17 residues. Germline V gives CDR1 KGHSH, CDR2 LQKENI. V was trimmed by 0 bases and J by 4 bases, leaving 16 bases between them. The CDR3 sequence is CASSPPAIFGEYNEQFF. The CDR3 DNA follows: TGTGCCAGCTCACCACCAGCGATATTCGGGGAATACAATGAGCAGTTCTTC.